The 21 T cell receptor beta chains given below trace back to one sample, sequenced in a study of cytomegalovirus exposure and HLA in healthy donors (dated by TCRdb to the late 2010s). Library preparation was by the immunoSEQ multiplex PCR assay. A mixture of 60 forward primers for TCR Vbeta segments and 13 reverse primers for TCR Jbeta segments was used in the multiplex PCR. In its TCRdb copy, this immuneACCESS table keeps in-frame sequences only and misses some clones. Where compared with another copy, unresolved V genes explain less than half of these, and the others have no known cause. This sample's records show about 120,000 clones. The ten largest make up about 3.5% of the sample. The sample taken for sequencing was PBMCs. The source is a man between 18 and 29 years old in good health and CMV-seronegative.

The CDR3 coding sequence is TGTGCCACCAGCAGTGAGGGGGGACTAGCGGGGGAACGGCAGTTCTTC. This codes for CATSSEGGLAGERQFF. This sequence joins TRBV15 and TRBJ2-1, with 14 bases aligning to TRBD2. Germline V gene lookup returns CDR1 LNHNV and CDR2 YYDKDF (reference sequence). The CDR3 sequence is 16 residues long. V trimming: 3 bases; J trimming: 12 bases; junction bases outside the gene matches: 10.

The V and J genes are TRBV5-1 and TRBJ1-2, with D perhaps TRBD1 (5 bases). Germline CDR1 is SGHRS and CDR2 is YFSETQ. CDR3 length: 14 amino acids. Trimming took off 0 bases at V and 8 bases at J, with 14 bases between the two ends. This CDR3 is CASSLDRQAGGYTF. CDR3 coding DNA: TGCGCCAGCAGCTTGGACAGGCAGGCGGGAGGCTACACCTTC.

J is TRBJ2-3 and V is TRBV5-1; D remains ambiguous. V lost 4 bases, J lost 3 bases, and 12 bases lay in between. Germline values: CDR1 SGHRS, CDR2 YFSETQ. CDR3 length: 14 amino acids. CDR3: CASSRSRLTDTQYF. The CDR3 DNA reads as TGCGCCAGCAGCCGATCGAGACTTACAGATACGCAGTATTTT.

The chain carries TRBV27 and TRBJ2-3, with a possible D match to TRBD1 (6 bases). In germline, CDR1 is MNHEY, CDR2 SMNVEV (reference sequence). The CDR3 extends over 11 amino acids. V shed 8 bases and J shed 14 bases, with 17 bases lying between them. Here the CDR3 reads CASGRDNRRYF. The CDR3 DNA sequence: TGTGCCAGCGGCCGGGACAATCGACGGTATTTT.

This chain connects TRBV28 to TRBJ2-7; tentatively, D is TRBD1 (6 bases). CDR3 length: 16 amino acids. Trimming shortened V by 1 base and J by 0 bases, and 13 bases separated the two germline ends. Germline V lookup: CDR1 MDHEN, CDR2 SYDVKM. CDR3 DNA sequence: TGTGCCAGCAGTTTATTGCAACAGGGAAGCTCCTACGAGCAGTACTTC. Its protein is CASSLLQQGSSYEQYF.

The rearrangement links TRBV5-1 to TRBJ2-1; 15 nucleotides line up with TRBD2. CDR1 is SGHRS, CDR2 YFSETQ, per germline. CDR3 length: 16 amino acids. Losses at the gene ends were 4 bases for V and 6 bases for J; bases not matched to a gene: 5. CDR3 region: CASSRTSGRALNEQFF. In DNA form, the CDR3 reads TGCGCCAGCAGCCGGACTAGCGGGAGGGCCCTCAATGAGCAGTTCTTC.

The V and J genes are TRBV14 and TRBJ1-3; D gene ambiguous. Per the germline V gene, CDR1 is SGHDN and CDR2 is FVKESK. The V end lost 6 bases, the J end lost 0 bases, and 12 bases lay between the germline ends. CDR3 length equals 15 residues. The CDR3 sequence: CASRMTGSSGNTIYF. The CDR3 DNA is TGTGCCAGCAGAATGACGGGGAGCTCTGGAAACACCATATATTTT.

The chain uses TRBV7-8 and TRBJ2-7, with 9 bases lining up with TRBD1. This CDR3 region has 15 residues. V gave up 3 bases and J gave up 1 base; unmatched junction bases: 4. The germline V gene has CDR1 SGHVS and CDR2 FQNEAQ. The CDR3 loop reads CASSLGQGRSYEQYF. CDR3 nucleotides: TGTGCCAGCAGCTTGGGACAGGGTAGATCCTACGAGCAGTACTTC.

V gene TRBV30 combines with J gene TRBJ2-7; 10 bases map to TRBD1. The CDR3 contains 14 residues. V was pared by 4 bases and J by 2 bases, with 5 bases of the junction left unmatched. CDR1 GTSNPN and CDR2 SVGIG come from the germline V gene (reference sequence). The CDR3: CAWTRGTGAYEQYF. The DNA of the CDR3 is TGTGCCTGGACGCGGGGGACAGGGGCCTACGAGCAGTACTTC. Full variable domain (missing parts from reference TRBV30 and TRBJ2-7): SQTIHQWPATLVQPVGSPLSLECTVEGTSNPNLYWYRQAAGRGLQLLFYSVGIGQISSEVPQNLSASRPQDRQFILSSKKLLLSDSGFYLCAWTRGTGAYEQYFGPGTRLTVT.

CDR3: CAWRASSYRDGYTF. In DNA form, the CDR3 reads TGTGCCTGGAGGGCCTCATCCTACAGGGACGGCTACACCTTC. This chain uses TRBV30 with TRBJ1-2; tentatively, D is TRBD1 (6 bases). The CDR3 is made up of 14 amino acids. CDR1 GTSNPN and CDR2 SVGIG come from the germline V gene (reference sequence). Trimming pared 3 bases from V and 8 bases from J, leaving 19 bases between.

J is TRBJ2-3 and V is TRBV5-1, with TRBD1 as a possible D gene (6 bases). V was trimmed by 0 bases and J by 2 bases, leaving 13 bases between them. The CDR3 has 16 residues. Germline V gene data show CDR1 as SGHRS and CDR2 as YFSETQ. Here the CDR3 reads CASSLGGLPPTDTQYF. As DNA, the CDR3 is TGCGCCAGCAGCTTGGGGGGGCTCCCCCCCACAGATACGCAGTATTTT.

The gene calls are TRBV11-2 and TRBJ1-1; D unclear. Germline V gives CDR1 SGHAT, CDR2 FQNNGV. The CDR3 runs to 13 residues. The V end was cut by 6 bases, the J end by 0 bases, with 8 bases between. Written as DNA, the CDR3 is TGTGCCAGCAGTAACAGATTGAACACTGAAGCTTTCTTT. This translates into CASSNRLNTEAFF.

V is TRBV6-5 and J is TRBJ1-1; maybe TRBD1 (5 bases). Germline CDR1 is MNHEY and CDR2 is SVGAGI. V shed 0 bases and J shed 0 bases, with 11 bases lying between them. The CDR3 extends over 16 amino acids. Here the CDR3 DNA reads TGTGCCAGCAGTTACTCCTCATTGACAGTGAACACTGAAGCTTTCTTT. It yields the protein CASSYSSLTVNTEAFF.

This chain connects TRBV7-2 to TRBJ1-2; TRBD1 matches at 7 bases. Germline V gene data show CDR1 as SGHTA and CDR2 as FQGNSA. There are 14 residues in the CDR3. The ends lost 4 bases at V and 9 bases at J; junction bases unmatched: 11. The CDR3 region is CASSSLRQGFSYTF. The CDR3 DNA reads TGTGCCAGCAGCTCACTCCGACAGGGCTTTAGCTACACCTTC.

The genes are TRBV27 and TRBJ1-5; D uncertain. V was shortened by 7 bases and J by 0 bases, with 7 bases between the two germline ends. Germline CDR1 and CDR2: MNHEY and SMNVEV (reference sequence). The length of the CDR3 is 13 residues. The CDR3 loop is CASTVYSNQPQHF. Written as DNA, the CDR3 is TGTGCCAGCACCGTCTATAGCAATCAGCCCCAGCATTTT.

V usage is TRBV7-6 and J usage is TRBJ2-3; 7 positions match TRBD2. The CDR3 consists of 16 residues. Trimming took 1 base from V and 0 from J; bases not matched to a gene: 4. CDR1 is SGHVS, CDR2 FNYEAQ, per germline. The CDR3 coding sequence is TGTGCCAGCAGCTTAGTAGTTAGCGGGAGCACAGATACGCAGTATTTT. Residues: CASSLVVSGSTDTQYF.

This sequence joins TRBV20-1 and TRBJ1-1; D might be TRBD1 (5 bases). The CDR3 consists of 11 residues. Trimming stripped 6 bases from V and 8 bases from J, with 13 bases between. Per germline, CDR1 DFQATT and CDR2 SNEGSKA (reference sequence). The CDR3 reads CSAIRQLEAFF. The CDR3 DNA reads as TGCAGTGCCATTAGACAGTTGGAAGCTTTCTTT.

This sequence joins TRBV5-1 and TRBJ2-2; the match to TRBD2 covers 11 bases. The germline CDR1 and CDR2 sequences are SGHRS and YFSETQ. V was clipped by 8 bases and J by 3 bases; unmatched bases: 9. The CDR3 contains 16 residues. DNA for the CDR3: TGCGCCAGTTCTTTGACTAGCGGGATTGACACCGGGGAGCTGTTTTTT. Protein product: CASSLTSGIDTGELFF.

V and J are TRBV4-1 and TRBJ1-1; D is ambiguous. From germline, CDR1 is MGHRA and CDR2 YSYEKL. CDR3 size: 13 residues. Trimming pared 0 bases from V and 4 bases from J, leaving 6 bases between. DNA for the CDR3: TGCGCCAGCAGCCAAGACTCCAGCACTGAAGCTTTCTTT. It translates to CASSQDSSTEAFF.

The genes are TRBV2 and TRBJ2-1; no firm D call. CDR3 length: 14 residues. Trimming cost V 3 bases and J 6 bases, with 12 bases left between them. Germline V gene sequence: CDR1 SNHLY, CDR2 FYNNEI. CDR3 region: CASSEVPRGNEQFF. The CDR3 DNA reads TGTGCCAGCAGTGAGGTCCCACGAGGCAATGAGCAGTTCTTC.

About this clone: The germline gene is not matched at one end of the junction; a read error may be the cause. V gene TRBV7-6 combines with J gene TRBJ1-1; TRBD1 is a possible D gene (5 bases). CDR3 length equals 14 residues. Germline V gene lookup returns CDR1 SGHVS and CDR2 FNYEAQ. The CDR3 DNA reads TGTGCCAGCAGCTCGGGCCTCAAGGACACTGAAGCCTTCTTT. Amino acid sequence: CASSSGLKDTEAFF.